The 18 T cell receptor beta chains presented below share a single source sample, sequenced in a study of blood T cell repertoires in COVID-19. Generated by immunoSEQ multiplex PCR, the TCRdb table keeps only in-frame clones and is missing some. This sample carries under 200,000 clones, 75% to 95% of them seen once, and the ten largest clones take 0.5% to 0.55%. Source material: peripheral blood. These TCRs come from a man between 45 and 60 years old with acute or convalescent COVID-19.

The gene calls are TRBV2 and TRBJ1-4; D gene ambiguous. The CDR3 covers 13 residues. The V gene lost 6 bases and the J gene lost 5 bases, with 10 bases spanning the gap. Germline V CDR1 and CDR2: SNHLY, FYNNEI. The CDR3 DNA is TGTGCCAGCAGGGCCGTGTCGAATGAAAAACTGTTTTTT. Its translation is CASRAVSNEKLFF.

The gene calls are TRBV12-3 or TRBV12-4 and TRBJ1-2, with unresolved D. CDR3 size: 12 residues. Trimming took 5 bases from V and 4 from J, leaving 8 bases between them. The CDR3 is CASSPTSYGYTF. CDR3 DNA: TGTGCCAGCAGTCCTACGAGCTATGGCTACACCTTC.

This chain connects TRBV18 to TRBJ2-7, with 8 bases that match TRBD1. With V trimmed by 3 bases and J by 1 base, 2 bases remained unmatched. Germline V lookup: CDR1 KGHSH, CDR2 LQKENI. The CDR3 contains 14 residues. CDR3 sequence: CASSPGQGSYEQYF. CDR3 sequence (DNA): TGTGCCAGCTCACCCGGACAGGGTTCCTACGAGCAGTACTTC.

This chain links TRBV15 with TRBJ1-5; the D is unclear. The CDR3 totals 17 residues. V lost 1 base and J 2 bases, leaving 15 bases between the germline ends. Germline V gene sequence: CDR1 LNHNV, CDR2 YYDKDF (reference sequence). CDR3 amino acids: CATSRGWRKEGNQPQHF. CDR3 sequence (DNA): TGTGCCACCAGCAGAGGATGGAGAAAAGAGGGCAATCAGCCCCAGCATTTT.

The chain links TRBV19 to TRBJ2-1; weak D call: TRBD2 (6 bases). Trimming pared 6 bases from V and 12 bases from J, leaving 15 bases between. The CDR3 is 12 residues long. Germline CDR1 is LNHDA and CDR2 is SQIVND (reference sequence). CDR3: CASSATRFWQFF. The CDR3 DNA is TGTGCCAGTAGCGCGACTAGGTTTTGGCAGTTCTTC.

The chain couples TRBV27 to TRBJ1-6, with TRBD1 matching over 12 bases. J lost 4 bases, V lost 4 bases, and 5 bases had no gene match. Germline V gene sequence: CDR1 MNHEY, CDR2 SMNVEV (reference sequence). CDR3 length: 17 amino acids. The CDR3 loop reads CASSSRDRGPYNSPLHF. For the CDR3, the DNA is TGTGCCAGCAGTTCACGGGACAGGGGGCCGTATAATTCACCCCTCCACTTT.

The chain couples TRBV19 to TRBJ1-1; D gene unclear. Germline V gene data show CDR1 as LNHDA and CDR2 as SQIVND (reference sequence). The CDR3 spans 14 residues. Trimming stripped 3 bases from V and 3 bases from J, with 11 bases between. The CDR3 region is CASSMTSEDTEAFF. The CDR3 nucleotides are TGTGCCAGTAGTATGACTTCGGAAGACACTGAAGCTTTCTTT. Full variable domain (outside the CDR3, taken from reference TRBV19 and TRBJ1-1): DGGITQSPKYLFRKEGQNVTLSCEQNLNHDAMYWYRQDPGQGLRLIYYSQIVNDFQKGDIAEGYSVSREKKESFPLTVTSAQKNPTAFYLCASSMTSEDTEAFFGQGTRLTVV.

This chain joins TRBV5-1 and TRBJ2-3; D gene uncertain. The V end was cut by 0 bases, the J end by 2 bases, with 4 bases between. The CDR3 runs 13 residues. CDR1 and CDR2 from the germline V gene are SGHRS and YFSETQ. CDR3: CASSLGPTDTQYF. The DNA for the CDR3 is TGCGCCAGCAGCTTGGGGCCCACAGATACGCAGTATTTT.

This chain connects TRBV9 to TRBJ1-3, with 7 bases lining up with TRBD1. The germline V gene has CDR1 SGDLS and CDR2 YYNGEE. The CDR3 runs to 14 residues. J gave up 5 bases and V 4 bases, and 6 bases lay outside the gene matches. The CDR3 spells CASSPQGTRNTIYF. Written as DNA, the CDR3 is TGTGCCAGCAGCCCACAGGGGACTCGAAACACCATATATTTT.

The CDR3 protein is CASSPLNQPQHF. The CDR3 bases are TGTGCCAGCAGTCCACTCAATCAGCCCCAGCATTTT. The rearrangement uses TRBV28 and TRBJ1-5, with D unclear. This CDR3 has 12 residues. Germline V gene sequence: CDR1 MDHEN, CDR2 SYDVKM. Trimming removed 5 bases from V and 3 bases from J, with 5 bases in between.

The rearrangement uses TRBV28 and TRBJ2-1; 11 bases align to TRBD2. Germline V lookup: CDR1 MDHEN, CDR2 SYDVKM. V lost 5 bases, J lost 7 bases, and 10 bases stayed unmatched. The CDR3 runs 16 residues. CDR3 bases: TGTGCCAGCAGTGAGAGGGGTAGCGGGAGGGGAAATGAGCAGTTCTTC. It translates to CASSERGSGRGNEQFF.

The chain links TRBV5-8 to TRBJ2-1; 13 nucleotides agree with TRBD2. V lost 4 bases to trimming and J lost 7 bases; unmatched junction nucleotides: 8. Germline CDR1 and CDR2: SGHTS and YDEGEE. The CDR3 loop spans 16 amino acids. The CDR3 spells CASSPELAGGWNEQFF. DNA for the CDR3: TGTGCCAGCAGCCCGGAACTAGCGGGAGGGTGGAATGAGCAGTTCTTC.

This clone has a single count. Relative to the germline gene, one junction end is altered; a read error may explain this. The chain uses TRBV23-1 and TRBJ1-6, with TRBD1 matching over 9 bases. TRBV23-1 carries the ORF label, with uncertain function. The CDR3 extends over 11 amino acids. CDR3 nucleotide sequence: TGCGCCAGCAGTCAACCGGGACAGGGTAGATTT. Translation gives CASSQPGQGRF.

The rearrangement joins TRBV27 to TRBJ1-2, with TRBD1 matching over 9 bases. The CDR3 consists of 13 residues. With V trimmed by 3 bases and J by 8 bases, 4 bases remained unmatched. Germline V gene data show CDR1 as MNHEY and CDR2 as SMNVEV (reference sequence). The CDR3 coding sequence is TGTGCCAGCAGTTTTGGACAGGGGATGGGCTACACCTTC. Protein product: CASSFGQGMGYTF.

CDR3 coding DNA: TGTGCCAGCAGTGATATTGGTACTGGCACAGATACGCAGTATTTT. Encoded protein: CASSDIGTGTDTQYF. The J gene is TRBJ2-3, the V gene TRBV6-4; D is unresolved. Trimming removed 3 bases at V and 1 base at J, with 11 bases between. CDR1 and CDR2 from the germline V gene are MRHNA and SNTAGT. This CDR3 comprises 15 residues.

This chain connects TRBV24-1 to TRBJ2-1, with D maybe TRBD1 (5 bases). From germline, CDR1 is KGHDR and CDR2 SFDVKD. The CDR3 totals 13 residues. V lost 10 bases and J lost 6, with 15 bases in between. The CDR3 loop reads CATQGLLFNEQFF. The CDR3 nucleotides read TGTGCCACTCAGGGCCTGTTGTTCAATGAGCAGTTCTTC.

The rearrangement links TRBV9 to TRBJ2-1, with D perhaps TRBD2 (7 bases). CDR1 SGDLS and CDR2 YYNGEE come from the germline V gene. This CDR3 has 18 amino acids. V lost 2 bases to trimming and J lost 6 bases, with 24 bases between them. The CDR3 region is CASSVRVGGGTYFNEQFF. CDR3 coding DNA: TGTGCCAGCAGCGTCCGTGTGGGAGGGGGGACATACTTCAATGAGCAGTTCTTC.

V gene TRBV4-1 combines with J gene TRBJ2-7; 7 nucleotides line up with TRBD1. Germline trimming cut 4 bases from V and 0 bases from J; bases unmatched to any gene: 15. This CDR3 contains 18 residues. Germline V CDR1 and CDR2: MGHRA, YSYEKL. Here the CDR3 DNA reads TGCGCCAGCAGCCCAATTTCCGGACAGGCTAGGGGCTCCTACGAGCAGTACTTC. It yields the protein CASSPISGQARGSYEQYF.